This passage covers 2 T cell receptor beta chains from one sample sequenced in a study of post-analysis software for immune sequencing data. The TCR beta cDNA libraries carried unique molecular identifiers. TCRdb reprocessed the PCR reads with MiXCR, giving one entry per CDR3 protein. Of over 700,000 distinct CDR3 sequences in the sample, 30% were seen once. Study-wide results and caveats: When patients were compared with controls, about five TRBV segments were more frequent, TRBV5-6, TRBV5-1 and TRBV20-1 among them.

No antigens are known for them. The sequenced sample consisted of blood. The receptors here all came from a girl between 5 and 17 years old with multiple sclerosis.

This clonotype was seen a few times. This chain joins TRBV18 and TRBJ1-2; tentatively, D is TRBD1 (6 bases). Germline CDR1 reads KGHSH; CDR2 reads LQKENI. The CDR3 loop spans 15 amino acids. V shed 2 bases and J shed 4 bases, with 14 bases lying between them. The CDR3 protein is CASSPVGDKFYGYTF. In DNA, the CDR3 is TGTGCCAGCTCACCAGTGGGGGACAAGTTCTATGGCTACACCTTC. The full variable domain, its missing parts supplied by reference TRBV18 and TRBJ1-2, is NAGVMQNPRHLVRRRGQEARLRCSPMKGHSHVYWYRQLPEEGLKFMVYLQKENIIDESGMPKERFSAEFPKEGPSILRIQQVVRGDSAAYFCASSPVGDKFYGYTFGSGTRLTVV.

A few counts support this clonotype. The chain uses TRBV27 and TRBJ2-7; 10 positions agree with TRBD1. The CDR3 covers 13 residues. The ends lost 8 bases at V and 3 bases at J; junction bases unmatched: 4. CDR1 and CDR2 (germline): MNHEY, SMNVEV (reference sequence). The chain's CDR3 is CASGTGDHYEQYF. The DNA for the CDR3 is TGTGCCAGCGGGACAGGGGACCACTACGAGCAGTACTTC.